This TCR beta chain is from a study of shared clonotypes between healthy human individuals (dated by TCRdb to about 2020). Regarding the complete study: A couple of women and a few men aged 18 to 49 years were included in the cohort. Per donor, leukapheresis produced somewhere between about 0.8 and 9 billion PBMCs. To increase sequencing depth and limit assay-specific biases, different laboratories used diverse techniques to prepare libraries and sequence TCR repertoires. For each donor, CD4 naive and CD4 memory were each run on three plates, CD8 naive on two plates, and CD8 memory on one plate. To estimate repertoire size and how much clonotype sharing occurs between individuals, the study deeply sequenced the blood TCR repertoires of about five healthy adults. Summary of the overall study and its limitations: Pairwise subsampling indicated that sequencing depth was expected to affect the degree of clonotype sharing among donors. About 5% of naive CD4, 3.5% of naive CD8, about 2.4% of memory CD4, and approximately 0.4% of memory CD8 clonotypes were shared across a handful of donors. Only blood was sampled, and tissue TCR repertoires likely differ from those in blood. Because the study included a small number of donors, the genetic and exposure-history diversity represented was limited. Rarefaction of sorted-subset datasets indicated incomplete sequencing despite the large sequencing depth. Naive subsets generally had larger estimated clonotype richness than memory subsets. Compared with non-shared clonotypes, the clonotypes found in all four sorted-subset donors had higher generation probabilities.

In the case of this clone: Its antigen is not yet known. No base quality values were provided; no much bigger clone lies one nucleotide off.

For the CD8 naive samples, CD45RO-negative cells were positively selected for CCR7, yielding a CD45RA+CCR7+ population from which TemRA cells were excluded. The donors were healthy, HIV-negative adults with no recently reported acute infections or vaccinations. All donors were Caucasian adults living in Nashville, Tennessee, USA. After blood collection by leukapheresis, PBMCs were isolated using Ficoll-Histopaque density gradient centrifugation and then cryopreserved in the vapor phase of liquid nitrogen. Purity and quantity of every magnetically sorted T cell population were checked by analytical flow cytometry. Genomic DNA was isolated from each sorted fraction and quantified by UV absorbance on a Nanodrop 2000c. Using the deep immunoSEQ assay, TCR CDR3 regions were amplified from genomic DNA by multiplex PCR. Extracted genomic DNA from each cell subset was spread evenly across all wells of several immunoSEQ 96-well plates, with each plate serving as a replicate. Each replicate PCR for sorted subsets received approximately 200 ng genomic DNA, equal to tens of thousands of T cell genomes. Purified libraries were quantified with a Qubit 3.0 fluorometer, sized on a Bioanalyzer 2100, and re-quantified with the KAPA Library Quantification kit. Every immunoSEQ 96-well plate was sequenced on a dedicated single-read 150-cycle Illumina NextSeq 550 flow cell. The authors processed their data as follows. Because the immunoSEQ output included only junctional sequences and no quality scores, the filtering could not be the same as the filtering used for full-length reads. To assign V/J genes and CDR3, sequences were annotated against IMGT germline references using PyIR, a Python wrapper for IgBLAST v1.9. Reads were removed for weak V/J assignments (E-value above 1e-6), missing CDR3, stop codons, out-of-frame junctions, or ambiguous translated residues. V3J clonotypes were defined by identical inferred V gene, J gene, and CDR3 amino acid sequence. The percentage overlap between two repertoires was calculated by dividing the number of shared unique clonotypes by the size of the smaller repertoire. RTK rarefaction, the Chao1 estimator, and Recon v2.1 estimates of unobserved clonotypes were used to assess repertoire richness. For all TCRbeta clonotypes obtained by the gDNA method from a few donors, generation probabilities were computed with OLGA. Imported from immuneACCESS, the table was reduced by TCRdb to in-frame sequences with V and J called. These copies leave out some clones; in studies compared against another copy, an unresolved V gene accounts for under half, and the cause of the remainder is not known. D and trimming were read from the DNA, whereas the V and J calls and clone size are those reported in that table. Here the sample has about 2.1 million clones; roughly 91% occur a single time. The top ten clonotypes cover approximately 1.7% of the sample.

As encoded in the germline V gene (reference sequence), CDR1 is MNHEY while CDR2 is SMNVEV. Between the V and J ends, shortened by 6 bases and 0 bases respectively, the junction contains 18 bases. Including cysteine and phenylalanine, the CDR3 has 16 amino acids. Only CDR3 DNA remains: 48 bases, in frame from the first base. The rearranged chain carries TRBV27 and TRBJ2-7; the D gene is possibly TRBD2, with 6 bases matching. The sequenced sample was naive CD8+ T cells from PBMCs. In the paper's terms, the cell subset or site label means: CD45RA+CCR7+. The receptor was isolated from a man aged 18 to 29 in good health. Some clones in this sample may be carry-over from other donors' samples. At the DNA level, the sequence is TGTGCCAGCAGCCTTGGCCGGGAGCTAAGCTCCTACGAGCAGTACTTC. Its protein product is CASSLGRELSSYEQYF.